These 26 T cell receptor beta chains originate from one sample sequenced in a study of cytomegalovirus exposure and HLA in healthy donors listed by TCRdb under 2017. The library was obtained by the immunoSEQ multiplex PCR assay. For the multiplex PCR, a mixture combining 60 forward primers for TCR Vbeta segments and 13 reverse primers for TCR Jbeta segments was used. The source is immuneACCESS, and TCRdb retained only in-frame sequences with V and J called. Part of the clones is not carried over; for the studies checked, unresolved V genes explain less than half of this, and the remainder is unexplained. The sample contains over 50,000 clones, around 80% of them found a single time. The leading ten clones occupy roughly 51% of the sample. The sequenced sample consisted of PBMCs. These receptors all come from a middle-aged man in good health and CMV-seropositive.

Comment on this clone: Germline is not matched at one junction end, which may reflect a read error. Other DNA sequences in the sample encode the same CDR3. This chain connects TRBV5-4 to TRBJ1-1; 7 nucleotides line up with TRBD1. Looked up from germline, CDR1 is SGHNT and CDR2 is YYREEE (reference sequence). CDR3 size: 14 residues. The chain's CDR3 is CASSLVQGSPEAFF. CDR3 DNA sequence: TGTGCCAGCAGCTTGGTACAGGGGAGCCCTGAAGCCTTCTTT.

The chain is built from TRBV27 and TRBJ2-7, with D perhaps TRBD1 (6 bases). CDR3 length equals 14 residues. The germline V and J ends were trimmed by 4 bases and 1 base, with 11 bases remaining between them. Germline values: CDR1 MNHEY, CDR2 SMNVEV (reference sequence). The CDR3 reads CASSSNRVSYEQYF. In nucleotides, the CDR3 is TGTGCCAGCAGTTCGAACAGGGTTTCCTACGAGCAGTACTTC.

The chain carries TRBV11-1 and TRBJ1-4; D possibly corresponds to TRBD1 (6 bases). Germline lookup yields CDR1 SGHAT and CDR2 FQDESV (reference sequence). Trimming shortened V by 3 bases and J by 0 bases, and 11 bases separated the two germline ends. The CDR3 has 16 amino acids. DNA of the CDR3: TGTGCCAGCAGCTTCGGACAGCTTGCAACTAATGAAAAACTGTTTTTT. Its protein is CASSFGQLATNEKLFF.

V usage is TRBV28 and J usage is TRBJ1-4; D uncertain. The V end was cut by 5 bases, the J end by 0 bases, with 10 bases between. Germline V CDR1 and CDR2: MDHEN, SYDVKM. The CDR3 length is 15 residues. CDR3 nucleotide sequence: TGTGCCAGCAGTCCCGGACTTGCAACTAATGAAAAACTGTTTTTT. Its protein product is CASSPGLATNEKLFF.

The chain links TRBV11-1 to TRBJ2-1; 7 nucleotides line up with TRBD2. Trimming removed 5 bases from V and 5 bases from J; junction bases left unmatched: 9. The CDR3 has 15 amino acids. Looked up from germline, CDR1 is SGHAT and CDR2 is FQDESV (reference sequence). CDR3 in DNA: TGTGCCAGCAGCCGAGGCCAGCGGGGAGACAATGAGCAGTTCTTC. Protein product: CASSRGQRGDNEQFF.

This chain joins TRBV7-3 and TRBJ2-5; a weak D match, TRBD1 (5 bases). V lost 5 bases to trimming and J lost 7 bases, with 17 bases between them. The CDR3 extends over 14 amino acids. Per the germline V gene, CDR1 is SGHTA and CDR2 is FQGTGA. CDR3: CASSEISGKGTQYF. DNA of the CDR3: TGTGCCAGCAGCGAGATTTCAGGGAAAGGGACCCAGTACTTC.

The chain links TRBV25-1 to TRBJ2-7, with TRBD1 matching 7 bases. This CDR3 has 15 residues. J was trimmed by 7 bases and V by 3 bases; bases with no gene match: 12. Germline CDR1 reads MGHDK; CDR2 reads SYGVNS. The CDR3 region is CASSDTGQSYGEQYF. For the CDR3, the DNA is TGTGCCAGCAGTGATACGGGACAGAGCTACGGGGAGCAGTACTTC.

V usage is TRBV5-6 and J usage is TRBJ2-7; TRBD1 aligns across 7 bases. Trimming cost V 4 bases and J 2 bases; bases outside gene matches: 6. CDR1 and CDR2 (germline): SGHDT, YYEEEE. The CDR3 consists of 14 residues. CDR3 DNA sequence: TGTGCCAGCAGCCGCTGGGACAGCCCCTACGAGCAGTACTTC. Protein: CASSRWDSPYEQYF.

CDR3 protein: CASSPVPGGGLTEQYF. CDR3 DNA sequence: TGTGCCAGCTCCCCGGTTCCCGGGGGTGGACTGACGGAGCAGTACTTC. The chain combines TRBV9 with TRBJ2-7; a possible D gene is TRBD2 (6 bases). With 7 bases removed from V and 7 bases from J, the gap between germline ends came to 27 bases. CDR3 length: 16 residues. From germline, CDR1 is SGDLS and CDR2 YYNGEE.

This chain joins TRBV7-9 and TRBJ2-7; TRBD2 aligns across 9 bases. The CDR3 has 14 residues. The trim removed 6 bases at V and 6 bases at J, leaving 9 bases unmatched. Germline assignment: CDR1 SEHNR and CDR2 FQNEAQ (reference sequence). Here the CDR3 reads CASRPTAGGSEQYF. The CDR3 DNA is TGTGCCAGCAGGCCGACAGCGGGAGGAAGCGAGCAGTACTTC.

This clone was found a few times. The junction departs from germline at one end; a sequencing error may be responsible. The genes are TRBV7-9 and TRBJ2-5; the D gene is possibly TRBD2 (5 bases). CDR3 length: 16 residues. Germline lookup yields CDR1 SEHNR and CDR2 FQNEAQ (reference sequence). The CDR3 region is CSSSNPNGVVPETQYF. The CDR3 DNA follows: TGTTCCAGCAGCAACCCCAACGGGGTGGTCCCAGAGACCCAGTACTTC.

Concerning this clone: A junction end diverges from the germline sequence, so it may reflect a read error. This chain's CDR3 is CAILRQGDYGYAF. In DNA form, the CDR3 reads TGTGCCATCCTGAGACAGGGGGACTATGGCTACGCCTTC. The chain recombines TRBV6-1 with TRBJ1-2; 9 bases are shared with TRBD1. From germline, CDR1 is MNHNS and CDR2 SASEGT. The CDR3 totals 13 residues.

Only one count was recorded for this clone. The chain couples TRBV7-9 to TRBJ1-2; TRBD1 might be the D (5 bases). CDR3 length: 15 amino acids. The V gene lost 5 bases and the J gene lost 6 bases, with 19 bases spanning the gap. Germline loops: CDR1 SEHNR, CDR2 FQNEAQ (reference sequence). The CDR3 nucleotides read TGTGCCAGCAGCCTCCAGGGATGGAGCGGGGATGGCTACACCTTC. Translation gives CASSLQGWSGDGYTF.

J is TRBJ2-3 and V is TRBV4-3; the D gene is possibly TRBD1 (6 bases). The germline V and J ends were trimmed by 5 bases and 4 bases, with 10 bases remaining between them. The germline V gene encodes CDR1 LGHNA and CDR2 YSLEER. This CDR3 contains 13 residues. CDR3 sequence reads: CASSARQADTQYF. CDR3 in DNA: TGCGCCAGCAGCGCACGACAGGCAGATACGCAGTATTTT.

DNA of the CDR3: TGCGCCAGCGACAGCCATAGCAATCAGCCCCAGCATTTT. Translation gives CASDSHSNQPQHF. J is TRBJ1-5 and V is TRBV10-1; possibly TRBD1 for D (5 bases). Germline assignment: CDR1 WNHNN and CDR2 SYGVQD (reference sequence). The V end was cut by 8 bases, the J end by 0 bases, with 8 bases between. CDR3 size: 13 residues.

A remark on this clone: The same CDR3 is also encoded by other DNA sequences in this sample. J is TRBJ1-5 and V is TRBV19; 7 nucleotides match TRBD1. V lost 0 bases and J lost 1; bases outside the gene matches: 0. CDR1 LNHDA and CDR2 SQIVND come from the germline V gene (reference sequence). This CDR3 is 15 amino acids long. CDR3: CASSIDRGSNQPQHF. The CDR3 nucleotides read TGTGCCAGTAGTATAGACAGGGGGAGCAATCAGCCCCAGCATTTT.

V and J are TRBV7-9 and TRBJ1-6; D is ambiguous. V was cut by 3 bases and J by 8 bases, with 11 bases left in between. Germline values: CDR1 SEHNR, CDR2 FQNEAQ (reference sequence). This CDR3 region has 14 residues. Written as DNA, the CDR3 is TGTGCCAGCAGCTTGGCGGGAGCGGATTCACCCCTCCACTTT. Its protein product is CASSLAGADSPLHF.

The V gene is TRBV7-8, the J gene TRBJ2-5; 9 positions agree with TRBD1. The CDR3 is made up of 15 amino acids. The V gene's germline CDR1 is SGHVS and CDR2 FQNEAQ. The V and J ends lost 5 bases and 5 bases, in that order; junction bases with no gene match: 9. The CDR3 DNA reads TGTGCCAGCAGCGGAAACAGGGGGCCGGTGGAGACCCAGTACTTC. This sequence encodes CASSGNRGPVETQYF.

The chain has TRBV28 and TRBJ2-5; D might be TRBD1 (7 bases). Germline CDR1 MDHEN, CDR2 SYDVKM. V was trimmed by 3 bases and J by 9 bases, leaving 23 bases between them. The CDR3 sequence is 16 residues long. The CDR3 spells CASSLRQGDSAQAQYF. The CDR3 DNA reads as TGTGCCAGCAGTTTGCGCCAGGGGGACTCCGCCCAGGCCCAGTACTTC.

This chain links TRBV7-8 with TRBJ1-4, with 7 bases matching TRBD1. This CDR3 spans 18 amino acids. Per germline, CDR1 SGHVS and CDR2 FQNEAQ. Trimming at V came to 5 bases and at J to 4 bases, leaving 16 bases not matched to a gene. DNA for the CDR3: TGTGCCAGCAGCCCAGAACGGCCCGGGACAGCAGTTAATGAAAAACTGTTTTTT. Translation: CASSPERPGTAVNEKLFF.

The chain combines TRBV4-3 with TRBJ2-3; 7 bases agree with TRBD2. Per the germline V gene, CDR1 is LGHNA and CDR2 is YSLEER. Losses at the gene ends were 1 base for V and 1 base for J; bases not matched to a gene: 2. The CDR3 extends over 15 amino acids. CDR3 region: CASSQAGGGTDTQYF. The CDR3 DNA is TGCGCCAGCAGCCAAGCGGGGGGAGGCACAGATACGCAGTATTTT.

This rearrangement joins TRBV7-3 to TRBJ2-1; TRBD2 agrees at 10 bases. Germline V lookup: CDR1 SGHTA, CDR2 FQGTGA. The CDR3 loop spans 16 amino acids. V gave up 4 bases and J gave up 6 bases; unmatched junction bases: 9. The CDR3 region is CASSSLAGAPPNEQFF. In DNA, the CDR3 is TGTGCCAGCAGCTCCCTAGCGGGGGCGCCTCCCAATGAGCAGTTCTTC.

The rearrangement joins TRBV9 to TRBJ2-5; D not resolved. The DNA end is more similar to TRBJ2-7, so the J call may be wrong. CDR3 length equals 9 residues. Germline assignment: CDR1 SGDLS and CDR2 YYNGEE. The CDR3 region has the DNA TGTGCCAGCCCCTACGAGCAGTACTTC. The encoded protein is CASPYEQYF.

The J gene is TRBJ2-7, the V gene TRBV27, with 9 nucleotides matching TRBD1. This CDR3 is 16 amino acids long. Germline-derived CDR1 and CDR2 are MNHEY and SMNVEV (reference sequence). The V and J ends lost 5 bases and 3 bases, in that order; junction bases with no gene match: 11. DNA for the CDR3: TGTGCCAGCAGTCCAGACGAGACAGGGGGGTTCTACGAGCAGTACTTC. This gives the protein CASSPDETGGFYEQYF.

This clone was seen once. The chain links TRBV6-5 to TRBJ1-5, with 7 bases fitting TRBD1. This CDR3 spans 14 amino acids. The ends lost 6 bases at V and 4 bases at J; junction bases unmatched: 6. The germline gives CDR1 MNHEY, CDR2 SVGAGI. The chain's CDR3 is CASSRTGWNQPQHF. CDR3 nucleotides: TGTGCCAGCAGCAGGACAGGCTGGAATCAGCCCCAGCATTTT.

The chain combines TRBV9 with TRBJ2-5, with TRBD1 identical over 9 bases. CDR3 length: 14 amino acids. Germline V CDR1 and CDR2: SGDLS, YYNGEE. Trimming took 4 bases from V and 4 from J; bases not matched to a gene: 5. The CDR3 here is CASSSPGQGETQYF. The DNA for the CDR3 is TGTGCCAGCAGCTCGCCGGGACAGGGAGAGACCCAGTACTTC.